The clone carrying this T cell receptor (beta chain) was observed many times. This entry belongs to a study of blood T cell repertoires in COVID-19. Looking at the study overall: The analysed material was cDNA or gDNA that came from T cells, B-cell-depleted T cells, or PBMCs.

The assay was immunoSEQ multiplex PCR, and TCRdb's table has in-frame clones only and misses some. The sample consists of about 140,000 clones, approximately 80% of them appearing once. The V gene's germline CDR1 is MNHEY and CDR2 SMNVEV (reference sequence). The CDR3 has 12 amino acids. V lost 7 bases and J lost 6; bases outside the gene matches: 6. This receptor was obtained from a human donor in a cohort sampled during active COVID-19. V gene TRBV27 combines with J gene TRBJ2-7; 7 bases fit TRBD1. Sequencing used peripheral blood. This CDR3 is CASKSTGVEQYF. The CDR3 DNA is TGTGCCAGCAAAAGCACAGGGGTCGAGCAGTACTTC.